This T cell receptor (beta chain) was captured by sequencing in a study of blood T cell repertoires in COVID-19. Across the whole study: Italy, Spain and the United States were the sources of the convalescent and acute COVID-19 samples.

Germline V gene sequence: CDR1 SGHRS, CDR2 YFSETQ. The length of the CDR3 is 15 residues. V was shortened by 0 bases and J by 2 bases, with 12 bases between the two germline ends. Produced via immunoSEQ multiplex PCR; TCRdb's table is partial and in-frame only. The table lists roughly 310,000 clones, around 91% of them singletons. This study enrolled people aged 18 to 89 from 24 US geographic areas. Cohort placement rested on clinical history that participants reported themselves. This chain connects TRBV5-1 to TRBJ2-7; D unresolved. The sequenced sample consisted of PBMCs or T cells enriched from blood (not recorded which). This clonotype was sampled from a woman between 40 and 55 years old who had recovered from COVID-19. The DNA of the CDR3 is TGCGCCAGCAGCTTGGACCAGTACATGACCTACGAGCAGTACTTC. As protein: CASSLDQYMTYEQYF.